This T cell receptor (beta chain) was sequenced for a study of beta chain features in type 1 diabetes. Notes on the study in general: Across all four CD4+ subsets, people with type 1 diabetes showed modestly shorter TCRB CDR3s.

This clone has more than one count but fewer than ten. No antigen is known for it. CDR1 MDHEN and CDR2 SYDVKM come from the germline V gene. The CDR3 spans 14 residues. With 8 bases clipped from V and 5 bases from J, the junction kept 11 bases outside the gene matches. The entirety of the isolated RNA underwent reverse transcription, so expressed TCRB transcripts were sequenced. Naive, central memory and regulatory T cell samples produced a mean of about 3.4 million reads. Assay: immunoSEQ multiplex PCR; the TCRdb copy retains only in-frame clones and omits some. The sample shows approximately 360,000 clones, roughly 12% of them seen only once.

The origin of this receptor is a woman aged 18-29 years with type 1 diabetes. The genes are TRBV28 and TRBJ2-5, with 7 bases lining up with TRBD2. Sequenced sample: naive CD4+ T cells from blood. In DNA, the CDR3 is TGTGCCAGCCTGGGGCGGGAGACGGGTGAGACCCAGTACTTC. Translation gives CASLGRETGETQYF.